This T cell receptor (beta chain) is drawn from a study of neurological immune-mediated disorders. The study's findings and limits: The expanded clones of different subjects shared no CDR3 amino acid sequences (suggesting private repertoires in all groups).

The sample's time point: longitudinal time-point 2. Volunteers at a blood bank in Maryland, USA, were the healthy controls. This CDR3 has 17 residues. Germline V gene data show CDR1 as MDHEN and CDR2 as SYDVKM. V dropped 3 bases and J dropped 0; count of bases not matched to a gene: 5. TCRdb processed the 5' RACE reads anew with MiXCR; each CDR3 protein has one entry. The repertoire includes 60,000 to 75,000 distinct CDR3 sequences, nearly 10% of them detected once, and about an eighth sits in the top ten. This clonotype was detected many times. Its antigen is not known. The TCR comes from a man aged 30-40 years in good health. The sequenced sample was PBMCs. The V gene is TRBV28, the J gene TRBJ2-1, with 10 nucleotides matching TRBD2. The chain's CDR3 is CASSFPLAGFSYNEQFF. The CDR3 DNA sequence: TGTGCCAGCAGTTTCCCACTAGCGGGGTTCTCCTACAATGAGCAGTTCTTC.